This TCR beta chain came from a study of blood T cell repertoires in COVID-19 (dated by TCRdb to the early 2020s). Background on the whole study: Samples covering the acute and convalescent phases of COVID-19 were provided by collaborators in the United States, Italy and Spain. The prospective study material was composed of cDNA or gDNA derived from T cells, B-cell-depleted T cells, or PBMCs. The dataset comprised deeply sampled blood TCRbeta repertoires from subjects exposed to, actively infected with, or recovered from COVID-19. A freely available public database, intended as a resource for researchers studying the immune response to SARS-CoV-2, is where the repertoires were released. The samples were drawn from two sources: the first 160 participants of the ongoing ImmuneRACE study, and 950 to 1,500 subjects contributed by 6 global collaborators. A de-identified subject ID, COVID-19 status, age in years and sex were almost always included in the sample metadata. HLA class I and class II types, where available, came from metadata supplied by the sample provider rather than from assay-based typing. Study-wide conclusions, independent of this receptor: The quantity of clinical and demographic metadata differed by source and by participant and was supplied without curation.

From the cysteine up to the phenylalanine, the CDR3 has a length of 15 residues. The DNA shown is the 45-base CDR3, in frame from base 1. V loses 0 bases, J loses 3 bases, and the germline ends lie 12 bases apart. The germline V gene yields SGHRS for CDR1 and YFSETQ for CDR2. As to this clone: It lacks a known antigen. No quality values exist for individual bases; no much larger clone is one base distant.

TCRbeta CDR3 regions were amplified from genomic DNA by means of the immunoSEQ Assay, a bias-controlled multiplex PCR. The original pipeline was this. Within the assay, amplification of reference gene primers was used to estimate how many nucleated cells each sample contained. To quantify the absolute abundance of each unique TCRbeta CDR3 rearrangement, sequence reads were collapsed and filtered. For each sample, productive Simpson clonality was calculated as the square root of Simpson's diversity index over productive rearrangements. Imported from immuneACCESS, the table was reduced by TCRdb to in-frame sequences with V and J called. These copies leave out some clones; in studies compared against another copy, an unresolved V gene accounts for under half, and the cause of the remainder is not known. V, J and clone size are those of that table, while D and trimming were read from the DNA. The sample records just under 85,000 clones, 83% of which are singletons. More than 15% of the sample is in the top ten clones.

Each collaborating institution followed its own protocols to collect whole blood in K2EDTA tubes. For TCRbeta analysis, collaborators shipped samples in one of three forms: frozen whole blood, isolated PBMCs, or DNA extracted from either of those sample types. Recombination connected TRBV5-1 to TRBJ1-2; tentative D gene TRBD1, with 6 bases matching. This sequence originates from a woman aged 55-70 years with acute or convalescent COVID-19. What was sequenced was peripheral blood. The DNA is as follows: TGCGCCAGCAGCTTGGAGGGGGTGACGGACTATGGCTACACCTTC. The encoded protein is CASSLEGVTDYGYTF.